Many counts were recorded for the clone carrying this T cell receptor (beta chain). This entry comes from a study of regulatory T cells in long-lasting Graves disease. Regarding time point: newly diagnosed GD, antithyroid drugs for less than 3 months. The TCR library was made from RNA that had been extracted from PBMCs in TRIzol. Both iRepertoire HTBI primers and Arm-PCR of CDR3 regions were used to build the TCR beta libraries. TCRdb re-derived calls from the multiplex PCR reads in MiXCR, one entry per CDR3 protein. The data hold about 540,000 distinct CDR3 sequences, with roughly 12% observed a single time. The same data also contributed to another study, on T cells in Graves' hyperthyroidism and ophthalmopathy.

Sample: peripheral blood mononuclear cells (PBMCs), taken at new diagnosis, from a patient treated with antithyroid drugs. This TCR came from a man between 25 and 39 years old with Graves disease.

The chain's CDR3 is CASSLARRGYTF. CDR3 coding DNA: TGTGCCAGCAGCTTGGCCAGAAGGGGCTACACCTTC. The V and J genes are TRBV5-4 and TRBJ1-2; no clear D gene. Germline V gene lookup returns CDR1 SGHNT and CDR2 YYREEE (reference sequence). V shed 0 bases and J shed 8 bases, with 8 bases lying between them. The CDR3 is made up of 12 amino acids.